A selection of T cell receptor beta chains follows, all from one sample in a study of cytomegalovirus exposure and HLA in healthy donors. Generated by immunoSEQ multiplex PCR, the TCRdb table keeps only in-frame clones and is missing some. There are approximately 130,000 clones in the sample; roughly 77% occur only once, and less than 2% lies in the top ten. The sample consisted of PBMCs. These TCRs come from a man aged 40-49 years in good health and CMV-seronegative. CDR3s include the opening cysteine and the closing phenylalanine or tryptophan. A D gene is named only where the DNA matches it firmly.

V,D,J,CDR3
TRBV7-2,TRBD1,TRBJ1-1,CASSYLLGQAMNTEAFF
TRBV6-6,NA,TRBJ2-7,CASSYSESEQYF
TRBV7-9,TRBD2,TRBJ2-7,CASSQSSGGIYEQYF
TRBV2,NA,TRBJ2-2,CASSDRVELFF
TRBV30,TRBD1,TRBJ2-3,CAWSVQGTDTQYF
TRBV18,TRBD2,TRBJ2-7,CASSPRTSGSYEQYF
TRBV13,TRBD1,TRBJ1-1,CASSPTQGPSITEAFF
TRBV6-4,NA,TRBJ2-6,CASSLSGTGANVLTF
TRBV11-2,TRBD2,NA,CASSPFGLAGLNYEQYF
TRBV15,NA,TRBJ2-5,CATSSGSRGETQYF
TRBV7-8,NA,TRBJ1-2,CASSSTAINYGYTF
TRBV27,TRBD1,TRBJ1-1,CASRIGQGEAFF
TRBV30,NA,TRBJ2-2,CAWSTKGLTDTGELFF
TRBV30,TRBD1,TRBJ1-1,CAWKGQAGRGGPEAFF
TRBV6-5,TRBD1,TRBJ2-2,CASSSTGTGEGGELFF
TRBV11-2,TRBD2,TRBJ2-3,CASNEGSGRLGDTQYF
TRBV2,TRBD1,TRBJ2-2,CASSNPGQGTGELFF
TRBV5-4,TRBD1,TRBJ2-7,CATYGQGVGEQYF
TRBV19,TRBD2,TRBJ2-5,CASSRDPRIAGSQETQYF
TRBV6-6,TRBD2,TRBJ2-7,CASRGLAGKGEQYF
TRBV7-9,NA,TRBJ2-3,CASSFGLIDTQYF
TRBV27,TRBD1,NA,CQPGQGGDEQYF
TRBV4-3,NA,TRBJ1-2,CASSQTDSTYGYTF
TRBV2,TRBD1,TRBJ2-2,CASTVEQGATGELFF
TRBV5-6,TRBD1,TRBJ1-2,CASIRQGRYGYTF
TRBV7-9,NA,TRBJ2-2,CASSLTKTLNTGELFF
TRBV5-1,NA,TRBJ1-2,CASSQGQESYTF
TRBV5-1,TRBD1,TRBJ2-7,CASSLGTGATEQYF
TRBV2,NA,TRBJ2-4,CASSGGVVKNIQYF
TRBV6-5,TRBD2,TRBJ2-1,CASREIAGRDNEQFF
TRBV7-2,NA,TRBJ2-3,CASSSEGAGSLSKDTQYF
TRBV19,NA,TRBJ1-2,CASSQPRREGGYGYTF
TRBV27,NA,TRBJ2-1,CASSSLAFYGRGNEQFF
TRBV9,NA,TRBJ2-7,CASSVGSARVGEQYF
TRBV6-5,NA,TRBJ2-5,CASAERGAKETQYF
TRBV7-9,NA,TRBJ2-5,CSSSQRGGWDQETQYF
TRBV6-1,NA,TRBJ1-4,CASSGGVSNEKLFF
TRBV9,NA,TRBJ2-2,CASSVVAQGTGELFF
TRBV10-2,TRBD1,TRBJ1-2,CASSESGQGGHYGYTF
TRBV30,NA,TRBJ1-6,CAWSVGRRGGNSPLHF
TRBV7-2,NA,TRBJ1-2,CASSLGGMGGYTF
TRBV10-3,TRBD1,TRBJ1-1,CAISGSGQGVSAFF
TRBV23-1,NA,TRBJ2-5,CASSRRMSQETQYF
TRBV28,TRBD1,TRBJ2-7,CASSLGRGFEQYF
TRBV19,TRBD2,TRBJ2-1,CASSFASGRANEQFF
TRBV5-1,NA,TRBJ2-2,CASRQSRVNTGELFF
TRBV7-3,TRBD1,TRBJ1-1,CASSLTGRTEAFF
TRBV7-8,TRBD2,TRBJ2-7,CASSPRGGSYEQYF
TRBV15,TRBD2,TRBJ2-1,CATSGTSGSSYNEQFF
TRBV7-9,TRBD2,TRBJ2-3,CASSLGRLAGPTDTQYF
TRBV4-2,TRBD2,TRBJ2-1,CASSQRVPAEAGGGNEQFF
TRBV7-2,TRBD2,TRBJ2-7,CASSLRTSGAYEQYF
TRBV28,TRBD2,TRBJ2-7,CASSLLAGHDAQYF
TRBV9,TRBD2,TRBJ2-7,CASSVGLAGIFSYEQYF
TRBV27,TRBD2,TRBJ2-1,CASSSGLAVGEQFF